This entry concerns a single T cell receptor (beta chain). Authors' methods: Scientists estimated how many nucleated cells there were by amplifying reference gene primers. Measured with immunoSEQ multiplex PCR; TCRdb has only the in-frame clones, and not every one. V and J calls plus clone size are reproduced from that table; the DNA served to infer D and trimming. The sample records some 230,000 clones, approximately 84% being singletons. The data were taken from a study of blood T cell repertoires in COVID-19. Study background: The cDNA or gDNA used as material had been derived from T cells, B-cell-depleted T cells, or PBMCs.

The germline gives CDR1 SGHTA, CDR2 FQGNSA. Trimming removed 2 bases at V and 2 bases at J, with 12 bases between. The CDR3 runs 16 residues. The clonotype was recovered from a man aged 40-50 years who had recovered from COVID-19. Sequencing used PBMCs or T cells enriched from blood (not recorded which). V gene TRBV7-2 combines with J gene TRBJ1-4, with D perhaps matching TRBD1 (6 bases). The CDR3 is CASSLRGGGTNEKLFF. CDR3 coding DNA: TGTGCCAGCAGCTTACGGGGAGGGGGGACTAATGAAAAACTGTTTTTT.